This T cell receptor beta chain is from a study of Graves' ophthalmopathy and Graves' hyperthyroidism. Study-level information: Untreated patients at initial diagnosis provided peripheral blood.

Amplification of the TCR beta CDR3 regions used RNA transcripts (as template). Second-round multiplex PCR followed a first-round RT-PCR using HTBI primers. TCRdb analysed the multiplex PCR reads with MiXCR anew, one entry per CDR3 protein. The table lists 500,000 to 700,000 distinct CDR3 sequences, 22% of them singletons. Newly diagnosed, the hyperthyroidism patients had under 2 months' duration and were aged 18 to 65. Lactation, pregnancy, uncontrolled infections and other autoimmune diseases were all grounds for excluding patients. In this sample, this clonotype turned up many times. The CDR3 runs 15 residues. Germline V gene lookup returns CDR1 MDHEN and CDR2 SYDVKM. V gave up 3 bases and J gave up 4 bases; unmatched junction bases: 7.

The receptor was isolated from a young woman with stable Graves' hyperthyroidism. Some clones in this sample may be carry-over from other donors' samples. The sample was peripheral blood. The J gene is TRBJ2-7, the V gene TRBV28, with TRBD2 matching over 9 bases. The CDR3 sequence: CASSLTSGGIYEQYF. CDR3 in DNA: TGTGCCAGCAGTTTGACTAGCGGCGGCATATACGAGCAGTACTTC.